This T cell receptor beta chain emerged from a study of T cells in Graves' hyperthyroidism and ophthalmopathy. The CDR3 contains 15 residues. Trimming pared 2 bases from V and 7 bases from J, leaving 15 bases between. Per germline, CDR1 MNHNY and CDR2 SVGAGI (reference sequence). Patients between 18 and 65 years old had hyperthyroidism, newly diagnosed and lasting under 2 months. Any patient presenting with uncontrolled infection, other autoimmune disease, pregnancy or lactation was left out. RNA transcripts served as the template for amplifying TCR beta CDR3 regions. The HTBI set primed first-round TCR CDR3 RT-PCR. Using its own MiXCR run on the multiplex PCR reads, TCRdb lists one record per CDR3 protein. Of roughly 300,000 distinct CDR3 sequences listed, around 13% are singletons.

Material for sequencing was blood. The chain couples TRBV6-6 to TRBJ2-1; TRBD2 might be the D (6 bases). The receptor was isolated from a woman between 25 and 40 years old with Graves' hyperthyroidism. The DNA for the CDR3 is TGTGCCAGCAGTTACCAGCCCCGAGGAGGGAATGAGCAGTTCTTC. As protein: CASSYQPRGGNEQFF.